This T cell receptor beta chain comes out of a study of OX40 agonist ivuxolimab in advanced cancers. Study as a whole: The eligibility criteria allowed prior anti-PD-1, anti-PD-L1 or anti-CTLA-4 therapy, and 40% had some.

This CDR3 has 13 amino acids. Germline CDR1 is SGDLS and CDR2 is YYNGEE. V gave up 3 bases and J gave up 5 bases, with 12 bases separating them. Some clones are missing from TCRdb's copy, which holds only in-frame ones; the method was immunoSEQ multiplex PCR. The sample has fewer than 65,000 clones, approximately 90% seen once; the top ten hold roughly 4%. This clone rates as medium-sized. This sequence joins TRBV9 and TRBJ2-7; D remains ambiguous. This sample comprised CD4+ or CD8+ T cells sorted from blood, obtained in a trial of the OX40 agonist ivuxolimab. This TCR was sampled from an adult with an advanced solid tumor such as melanoma, head and neck, liver or kidney cancer. CDR3 sequence (DNA): TGTGCCAGCAGCGCCTTCGTGGCGAACGAGCAGTACTTC. Translation: CASSAFVANEQYF.